This record looks at one T cell receptor (beta chain) sequence and its context. Its specificity is not known. CDR3 length: 12 residues. Per the germline V gene, CDR1 is SGHTA and CDR2 is FQGNSA. Trimming cost V 1 base and J 12 bases; bases outside gene matches: 3. The data derive from a study of OX40 agonist ivuxolimab in advanced cancers. Background on the study: Patients were treated with ivuxolimab, an agonistic anti-OX40 (CD134) antibody. Patients received ivuxolimab, an intravenous treatment, every 2 weeks at 0.01 to 10 mg/kg. General study results and limits: Dose levels from 0.1 to 3.0 mg/kg saw CD4+ and CD8+ blood T cells expand clonally by week 6.

Assay: immunoSEQ multiplex PCR; the TCRdb copy retains only in-frame clones and omits some. The sample records 60,000 to 90,000 clones, approximately 83% being singletons. The sample here was CD4+ or CD8+ T cells sorted from blood, taken in a trial of the OX40 agonist ivuxolimab. This TCR came from an adult with an advanced solid tumor such as melanoma, head and neck, liver or kidney cancer. The chain joins TRBV7-2 to TRBJ2-1, with 7 bases fitting TRBD1. In DNA, the CDR3 is TGTGCCAGCAGCTTAGACTGGGACAGGCAGTTCTTC. It codes for CASSLDWDRQFF.